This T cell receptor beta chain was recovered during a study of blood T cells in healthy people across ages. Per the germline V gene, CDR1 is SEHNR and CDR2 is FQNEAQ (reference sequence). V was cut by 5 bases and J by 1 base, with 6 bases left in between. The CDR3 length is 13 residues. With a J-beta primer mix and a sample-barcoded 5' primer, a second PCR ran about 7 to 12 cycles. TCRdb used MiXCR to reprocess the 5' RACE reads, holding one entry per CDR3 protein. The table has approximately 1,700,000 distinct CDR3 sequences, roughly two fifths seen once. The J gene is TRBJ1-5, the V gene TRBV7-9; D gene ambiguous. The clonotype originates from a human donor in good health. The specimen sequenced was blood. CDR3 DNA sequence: TGTGCCAGCAGCATGGACAGCAATCAGCCCCAGCATTTT. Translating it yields CASSMDSNQPQHF.